The 10 T cell receptor beta chains given below trace back to one sample, sequenced in a study of T cells expressing NK-cell markers (dated by TCRdb to the early 2020s). Library preparation was by 5' RACE. The reads were generated on an Illumina HiSeq 2000. After the reads were reprocessed by TCRdb, one entry was made per CDR3 protein sequence, with no DNA. The data table for this sample lists 300,000 to 500,000 distinct CDR3 sequences. The ten largest account for around 10% of the sample. The sample consisted of blood T cells: a sorted CD56 or NKG2C T cell subset, CD4+ or CD8+ T cells, or bulk PBMC T cells (not recorded which). The source is a woman aged 45-65 years in good health. Donor details come from another sample of the same person, matched by shared clones.

The rearrangement joins TRBV5-5 to TRBJ1-1; TCRdb outputs TRBD1, but without DNA this stays unchecked. The CDR3 is 16 residues long. From germline, CDR1 is SGHKS and CDR2 YYEKEE (reference sequence). CDR3 residues: CASSLDPGAANTEAFF.

V is TRBV9 and J is TRBJ1-2. Looked up from germline, CDR1 is SGDLS and CDR2 is YYNGEE. This CDR3 has 13 residues. CDR3 sequence: CASSVGRGGRHTF.

The V gene is TRBV11-2, the J gene TRBJ2-1. The CDR3 is made up of 15 amino acids. Germline lookup yields CDR1 SGHAT and CDR2 FQNNGV. CDR3 residues: CASSLSAGAFNEQFF.

V and J are TRBV3-1 and TRBJ2-5; the D gene TCRdb calls, TRBD2, cannot be checked with no DNA. The CDR3 is made up of 14 amino acids. The germline V gene has CDR1 LGHDT and CDR2 YNNKEL (reference sequence). The CDR3 loop reads CASNPSGVQETQYF.

The J gene is TRBJ2-2, the V gene TRBV4-1; TCRdb picks TRBD2, but there is no DNA to check that call. Germline V gives CDR1 MGHRA, CDR2 YSYEKL. The CDR3 totals 18 residues. CDR3 sequence reads: CASSTTTSGRVSTGELFF.

This chain links TRBV25-1 with TRBJ2-7. Germline V CDR1 and CDR2: MGHDK, SYGVNS. CDR3 length equals 13 residues. Here the CDR3 reads CASSAGATYEQYF.

The V and J genes are TRBV5-1 and TRBJ2-2; TCRdb names TRBD2, which stays unverified in the absence of DNA. Germline assignment: CDR1 SGHRS and CDR2 YFSETQ. This CDR3 comprises 13 residues. Here the CDR3 reads CASRWREFGELFF.

This chain connects TRBV5-1 to TRBJ1-1; TCRdb returns TRBD1, unconfirmable since there is no DNA. Germline V gives CDR1 SGHRS, CDR2 YFSETQ. The CDR3 loop spans 13 amino acids. The CDR3 sequence is CASRDSGPTEAFF.

V gene TRBV10-3 combines with J gene TRBJ2-3. Germline lookup yields CDR1 ENHRY and CDR2 SYGVKD. The CDR3 totals 13 residues. This CDR3 is CAISAPSTDTQYF.

V is TRBV10-1 and J is TRBJ2-3; no DNA is available, so the TRBD2 call from TCRdb remains unchecked. CDR3 length: 14 residues. From germline, CDR1 is WNHNN and CDR2 SYGVQD (reference sequence). The CDR3 sequence is CASSERESADTQYF.